The entry below describes one T cell receptor (beta chain). Negative isolation yielded CD8+ and CD4+ T cells; FACS enriched TEMRA cells. This entry belongs to a study of CD8 T cells in Susac syndrome. Random hexamers primed reverse transcription of 0.5 to 1 ug RNA. An immunoSEQ multiplex PCR generated amplified TCR beta CDR3 products spanning 54 Vbeta and 13 Jbeta. TCRdb processed the immunoSEQ multiplex PCR reads anew with MiXCR; each CDR3 protein has one entry. The data show around 300,000 distinct CDR3 sequences, with over 75% seen just once and 0.18% held by the top ten. From germline, CDR1 is MDHEN and CDR2 SYDVKM. This CDR3 has 13 residues. The V end was cut by 2 bases, the J end by 5 bases, with 8 bases between.

The sequenced material came from CD8+ T cells from PBMCs. The rearrangement uses TRBV28 and TRBJ2-3; D may correspond to TRBD1 or TRBD2 (5 bases each). The sequence was obtained from a human donor with multiple sclerosis. The chain's CDR3 is CASSLGGEDTQYF. The CDR3 nucleotides are TGTGCCAGCAGTTTAGGGGGAGAAGATACGCAGTATTTT. Full variable domain (missing parts from reference TRBV28 and TRBJ2-3): DVKVTQSSRYLVKRTGEKVFLECVQDMDHENMFWYRQDPGLGLRLIYFSYDVKMKEKGDIPEGYSVSREKKERFSLILESASTNQTSMYLCASSLGGEDTQYFGPGTRLTVL.